Each of the 5 T cell receptor beta chains below was sequenced from the same sample in a study of Graves' ophthalmopathy and Graves' hyperthyroidism. RNA served as the template for amplifying TCR beta CDR3 regions. The first-round RT-PCR employed HTBI primers together with the Qiagen OneStep RT-PCR kit. A multiplex PCR was then performed as the second round. MiXCR, applied by TCRdb to the multiplex PCR reads, yields one record per CDR3 protein. The sample lists about 480,000 distinct CDR3 sequences; 13% to 15% were seen once. The sample taken for sequencing was blood. These receptors all stem from a woman in her twenties or thirties with Graves' ophthalmopathy.

This clonotype was counted ten times or more. The chain employs TRBV7-2 and TRBJ1-2; D may be TRBD1 (6 bases). Germline CDR1 and CDR2: SGHTA and FQGNSA. V was cut by 1 base and J by 8 bases, with 14 bases left in between. The CDR3 has 14 amino acids. In DNA form, the CDR3 reads TGTGCCAGCAGCTTAGGTTTGGGGGCGACCGGCTACACCTTC. Its translation is CASSLGLGATGYTF.

This clonotype has just a few counts. The chain links TRBV10-2 to TRBJ1-6, with D uncertain. The germline V gene encodes CDR1 WSHSY and CDR2 SAAADI. There are 14 residues in the CDR3. V was trimmed by 4 bases and J by 6 bases, leaving 10 bases between them. The CDR3 spells CASSAAGLNSPLHF. CDR3 DNA sequence: TGCGCCAGCAGTGCGGCAGGACTTAATTCACCCCTCCACTTT.

This clonotype has a count of ten or more. The gene calls are TRBV28 and TRBJ2-7, with D possibly TRBD2 on 6 matching bases. From germline, CDR1 is MDHEN and CDR2 SYDVKM. The CDR3 extends over 13 amino acids. V gave up 6 bases and J gave up 6 bases, with 15 bases separating them. Here the CDR3 DNA reads TGTGCCAGCAGGGTGGGGGGAGTTGGCGAGCAGTACTTC. The encoded protein is CASRVGGVGEQYF.

Comment on this clonotype: At one of its ends the junction is not consistent with the germline gene, which may arise from a read error. The chain couples TRBV12-3 or TRBV12-4 to TRBJ1-6; tentative D call: TRBD1 (5 bases). The CDR3 is made up of 13 amino acids. CDR3 in DNA: TGTGCCAGCAGTTCGGGGGATAATTCAGCCCTCCACTTT. Amino acid sequence: CASSSGDNSALHF.

The table lists this clonotype with many counts. The gene calls are TRBV6-2 or TRBV6-3 and TRBJ2-5; perhaps TRBD2 as D (5 bases). Trimming removed 1 base at V and 4 bases at J, with 10 bases between. The CDR3 is 14 amino acids. Germline CDR1 is MNHEY and CDR2 is SVGEGT. CDR3 DNA sequence: TGTGCCAGCAGTTACTATTTAGGAGGAGAGACCCAGTACTTC. Protein sequence: CASSYYLGGETQYF.